This T cell receptor (beta chain) was captured by sequencing in a study of blood T cell repertoires in COVID-19. Method: immunoSEQ multiplex PCR; TCRdb's copy keeps in-frame clones and lacks some. Among roughly 410,000 clones listed, roughly 86% were seen once. Trimming took 7 bases from V and 3 from J; bases not matched to a gene: 6. Per germline, CDR1 MDHEN and CDR2 SYDVKM. The CDR3 extends over 14 amino acids. This sequence originates from a woman in her sixties with COVID-19, enrolled during active disease. The sample comprised peripheral blood. The J gene is TRBJ1-2, the V gene TRBV28; 9 nucleotides match TRBD1. This CDR3 is CASTDRGRHYGYTF. The DNA for the CDR3 is TGTGCCAGCACGGACAGGGGCCGTCACTATGGCTACACCTTC.